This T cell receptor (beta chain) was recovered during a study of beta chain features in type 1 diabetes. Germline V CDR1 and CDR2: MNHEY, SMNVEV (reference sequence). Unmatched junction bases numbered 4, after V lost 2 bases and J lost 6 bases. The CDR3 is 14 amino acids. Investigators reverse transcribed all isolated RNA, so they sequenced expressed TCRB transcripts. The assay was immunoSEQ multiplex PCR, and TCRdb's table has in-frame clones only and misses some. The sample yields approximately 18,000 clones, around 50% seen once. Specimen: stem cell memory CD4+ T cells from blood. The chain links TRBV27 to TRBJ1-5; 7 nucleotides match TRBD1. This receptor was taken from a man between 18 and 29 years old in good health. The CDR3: CASSLRGGGQPQHF. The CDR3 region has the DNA TGTGCCAGCAGTTTAAGAGGGGGCGGTCAGCCCCAGCATTTT.